A selection of T cell receptor beta chains follows, all from one sample in a study of T cell responses to AZD1222 COVID-19 vaccine. TCRdb's table, derived via immunoSEQ multiplex PCR, lists solely in-frame clones and lacks some. The table lists 150,000 or so clones, about 89% of them singletons. Sequenced material: peripheral blood, taken on day 0 of AZD1222 vaccination. These receptors were obtained from an adult in good health. The CDR3 runs from the conserved cysteine through the conserved F or W. The D gene is left open where the match is weak. The size field is filled for only some rows; it gives once, few, many or a size class.

>NA|NA|TRBJ2-7|TRBV13
CASSLGGRMSWYF
TGTGCCAGCAGCTTAGGGGGGCGAATGAGCTGGTACTTC
>NA|NA|TRBJ2-7|TRBV6-2/TRBV6-3
CASSYLGTYEQYF
TGTGCCAGCAGTTATCTCGGGACCTACGAGCAGTACTTC
>few|NA|TRBJ2-3|TRBV5-4
CASSFSTDTDTQYF
TGTGCCAGCAGCTTCTCCACTGATACAGATACGCAGTATTTT
>NA|TRBD2|TRBJ2-7|TRBV5-6
CASSRREGYEQYF
TGTGCCAGCAGTAGGCGGGAGGGGTACGAGCAGTACTTC
>NA|NA|TRBJ2-1|TRBV10-3
CAISGQGHEQFF
TGTGCCATCAGTGGCCAGGGGCATGAGCAGTTCTTC
>once|TRBD2|TRBJ2-1|TRBV24-1
CATSVRAGANNEQFF
TGTGCCACCAGTGTTCGAGCGGGAGCCAACAATGAGCAGTTCTTC
>NA|TRBD2|TRBJ2-1|TRBV10-3
CARPGVTSGIGEQFF
TGTGCCCGTCCCGGTGTGACTAGCGGGATCGGTGAGCAGTTCTTC
>NA|TRBD1|TRBJ2-7|TRBV28
CASISQGVSYEQYF
TGTGCCAGCATCTCACAGGGGGTGTCCTACGAGCAGTACTTC
>NA|TRBD1|TRBJ2-2|TRBV5-1
CASSLRTGNTGELFF
TGCGCCAGCAGCCTCCGGACAGGGAACACCGGGGAGCTGTTTTTT
>NA|NA|TRBJ1-1|TRBV19
CASSTLWGLAPEAFF
TGTGCCAGTAGTACACTTTGGGGCTTAGCCCCGGAAGCTTTCTTT
>NA|NA|TRBJ2-1|TRBV28
CASSLIAAGLYNEQFF
TGTGCCAGCAGTTTAATTGCGGCAGGTCTCTACAATGAGCAGTTCTTC
>NA|TRBD1|TRBJ2-2|TRBV24-1
CATSGQGLPGELFF
TGTGCCACCAGTGGACAGGGGTTACCCGGGGAGCTGTTTTTT
>NA|NA|TRBJ2-1|TRBV5-4
CASSFGGGRASYNEQFF
TGTGCCAGCAGCTTTGGTGGGGGGCGGGCGTCTTACAATGAGCAGTTCTTC